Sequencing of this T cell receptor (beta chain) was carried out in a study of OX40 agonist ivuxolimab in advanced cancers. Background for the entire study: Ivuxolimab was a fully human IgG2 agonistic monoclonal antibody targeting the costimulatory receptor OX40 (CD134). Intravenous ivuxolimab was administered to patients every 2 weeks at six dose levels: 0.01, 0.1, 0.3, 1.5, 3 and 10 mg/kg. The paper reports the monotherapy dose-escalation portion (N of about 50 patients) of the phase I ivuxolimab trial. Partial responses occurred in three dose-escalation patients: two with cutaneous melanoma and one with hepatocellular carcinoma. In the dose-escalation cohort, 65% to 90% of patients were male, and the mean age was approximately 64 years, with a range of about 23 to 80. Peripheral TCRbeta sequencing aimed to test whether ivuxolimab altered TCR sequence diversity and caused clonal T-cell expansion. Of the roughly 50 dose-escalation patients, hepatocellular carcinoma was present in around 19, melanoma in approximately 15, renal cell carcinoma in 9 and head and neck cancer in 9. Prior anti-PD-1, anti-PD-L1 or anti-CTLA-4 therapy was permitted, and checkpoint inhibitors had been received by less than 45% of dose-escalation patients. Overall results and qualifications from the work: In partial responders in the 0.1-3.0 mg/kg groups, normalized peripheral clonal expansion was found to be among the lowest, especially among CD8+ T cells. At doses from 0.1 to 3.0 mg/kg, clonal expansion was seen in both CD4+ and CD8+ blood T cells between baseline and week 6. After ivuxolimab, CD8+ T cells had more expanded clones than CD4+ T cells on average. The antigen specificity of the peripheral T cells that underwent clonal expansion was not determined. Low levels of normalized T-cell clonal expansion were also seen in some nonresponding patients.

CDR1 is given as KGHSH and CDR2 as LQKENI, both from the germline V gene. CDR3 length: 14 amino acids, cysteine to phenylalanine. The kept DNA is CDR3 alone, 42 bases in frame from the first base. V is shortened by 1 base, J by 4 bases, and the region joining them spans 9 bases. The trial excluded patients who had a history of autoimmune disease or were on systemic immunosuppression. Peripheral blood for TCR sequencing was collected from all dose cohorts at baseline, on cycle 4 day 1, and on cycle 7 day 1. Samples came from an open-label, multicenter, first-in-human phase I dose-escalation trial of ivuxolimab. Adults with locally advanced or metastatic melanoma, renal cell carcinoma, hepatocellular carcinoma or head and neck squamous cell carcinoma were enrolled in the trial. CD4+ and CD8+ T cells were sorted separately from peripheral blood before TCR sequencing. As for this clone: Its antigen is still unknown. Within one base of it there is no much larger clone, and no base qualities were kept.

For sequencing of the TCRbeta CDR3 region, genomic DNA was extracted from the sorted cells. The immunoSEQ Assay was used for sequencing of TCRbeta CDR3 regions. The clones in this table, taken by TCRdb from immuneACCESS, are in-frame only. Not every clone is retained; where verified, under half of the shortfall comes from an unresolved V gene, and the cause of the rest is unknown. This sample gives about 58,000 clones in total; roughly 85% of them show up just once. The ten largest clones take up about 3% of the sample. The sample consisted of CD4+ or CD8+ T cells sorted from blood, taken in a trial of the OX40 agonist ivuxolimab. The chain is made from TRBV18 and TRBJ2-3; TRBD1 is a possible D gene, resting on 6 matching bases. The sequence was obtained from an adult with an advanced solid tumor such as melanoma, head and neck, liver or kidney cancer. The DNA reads TGTGCCAGCTCACCACTGGACAGAGCAGATACGCAGTATTTT. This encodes CASSPLDRADTQYF.